The T cell receptor beta chain described here comes from a study of post-analysis software for immune sequencing data. A few counts support this clonotype. The target antigen is unknown. The TCR beta cDNA libraries contained unique molecular identifiers. Each CDR3 protein is one row after TCRdb ran MiXCR on the PCR reads. The sample lists about 200,000 distinct CDR3 sequences; around 30% were seen once. The study, taken as a whole, reports: A few TRBV segments appeared more often in patients than in controls, and TRBV5-6, TRBV5-1 and TRBV20-1 were among these.

This CDR3 spans 13 amino acids. With 8 bases removed from V and 3 bases from J, the gap between germline ends came to 13 bases. Germline V gives CDR1 SNHLY, CDR2 FYNNEI. Sequencing was carried out using blood. This sequence originates from a girl aged 2-17 years with multiple sclerosis. This chain links TRBV2 with TRBJ1-1; D remains ambiguous. The DNA for the CDR3 is TGTGCCAGCTCTACTCTGGCGGACACTGAAGCTTTCTTT. Protein sequence: CASSTLADTEAFF.